The source of this T cell receptor (beta chain) is a study of Graves' ophthalmopathy and Graves' hyperthyroidism. Study-wide results and caveats: From stable hyperthyroidism, ophthalmopathy was separated by a 13-signature model with roughly 89% sensitivity and 80% to 82% specificity.

RNA transcripts served as template for amplifying TCR beta CDR3 sequences. HTBI-primed first-round RT-PCR preceded second-round multiplex PCR. TCRdb reprocessed the multiplex PCR reads with MiXCR, giving one entry per CDR3 protein. The sample records almost 750,000 distinct CDR3 sequences, approximately 40% being singletons. Exclusion covered patients with other autoimmune diseases or uncontrolled infections (as well as pregnancy or lactation). PBMCs originated in 8.5 to 10 ml of fresh peripheral blood. Trimming removed 5 bases from V and 5 bases from J, with 12 bases in between. The V gene's germline CDR1 is SQVTM and CDR2 ANQGSEA. The CDR3 totals 12 residues. As regards this clonotype: No antigen is known for it.

The chain uses TRBV29-1 and TRBJ1-2; the D is unclear. Specimen: peripheral blood. This sequence was found in an adult man with Graves' ophthalmopathy. CDR3 protein: CSVWRARYGYTF. The CDR3, as DNA: TGCAGCGTTTGGCGGGCTCGGTATGGCTACACCTTC.